Below, one T cell receptor (beta chain) is given with its context. Its specific antigen is unknown. One base away there is no much larger clone; base qualities are not given. The library came from the immunoSEQ multiplex PCR assay. The multiplex PCR relied on a mix of 60 forward primers for TCR Vbeta segments and 13 reverse primers for TCR Jbeta segments. A multiplex PCR assay on genomic DNA amplified the CDR3 region of rearranged TCR beta genes. Amplified TCR beta libraries were sequenced as 87-base-pair reads on the Illumina HiSeq System. The paper's processing steps were these. A later analysis counted 75 million to 100 million unique TCR beta chains across the 700 or so repertoires, and some 11 million of these chains were shared by at least two donors. Raw reads were error-corrected and collapsed into unique sequences by a nearest-neighbor algorithm in which closely related sequences were merged to remove PCR and sequencing errors. Alignment of CDR3 sequences to IMGT reference sequences was used to assign V, D and J gene segments. For a sequence to be retained, at least a six-nucleotide match to both a V gene segment and a J gene segment was required. Rearrangements were called productive when the CDR3 lacked stop codons and stayed in frame with V and J; all others were non-productive. Following IMGT convention, CDR3 was defined as the stretch from the second conserved V-encoded cysteine up to the conserved J-encoded phenylalanine. The earlier analysis of some 540 of the donors excluded any sequence lacking an unambiguous match to a single V gene segment. An earlier analysis of 500 to 600 of the donors classified V segments as functional when productive rearrangements were above 56.7% and as segregating when the standard deviation between donors was above 5%. To diagnose cytomegalovirus status from the catalog of TCR beta chain sequences, a statistical classification framework was built. V and J gene assignment, in a later analysis, came from comparing TCR nucleotide sequences with IMGT/GENE-DB human TR gene sequences. In a later analysis, CDR3 sequences and most-parsimonious VDJ recombination scenarios were assigned using the TCRdist pipeline. A later analysis defined each TCR beta chain by its CDR3 amino acid sequence plus V-gene family, and excluded reads lacking a unique V-gene family. To address suspected cross-contamination and a sequencing artifact, a later analysis removed 592 highly shared, low-generation-probability nucleotide sequences. A later analysis calculated a clonal expansion index for each public chain from normalized within-repertoire ranks of inferred template counts. Generation probabilities in a later analysis came from a VDJ recombination model fitted to out-of-frame rearrangements, and those results were checked against IGoR. A later analysis scored TCR-TCR, TCR-HLA and TCR-CMV co-occurrence with hypergeometric tests, applying a repertoire-size bias correction to TCR pairs. In a later analysis, false discovery rates were estimated by permuting HLA or CMV assignments 20 times. In a later analysis, co-occurring TCRs were grouped with DBSCAN, and TCRdist sequence similarity was added when clustering was performed within HLA-allele-positive subsets. Co-occurrence clustering excluded repertoires with fewer than 30,000 or more than 120,000 public chains, plus five with anomalous nucleotide sharing. TCRdb obtained this table from immuneACCESS and retained in-frame rearrangements with V and J assigned. These tables miss some clones; where compared with another copy, unresolved V genes account for less than half of the shortfall, and the remainder is unexplained. That table supplies the V and J calls and clone size; D and trimming were determined from the DNA. The sample table holds some 180,000 clones, of which about 82% were seen once. The ten top clones hold about 2.3% of the sample.

Per the germline V gene, SNHLY is the CDR1 and FYNNEI is the CDR2. V is pared back by 7 bases and J by 6 bases, with 19 bases lying between the germline termini. The CDR3 has 14 amino acids, counting the end cysteine and phenylalanine. The sequence is cut down to CDR3 DNA, 42 bases in frame from base 1. This sample was included in a study of cytomegalovirus exposure and HLA in healthy donors (dated by TCRdb to the late 2010s). Notes on the research overall: In an earlier analysis of 587 of the donors, 250 to 350 Gb of sequence data and 90 million to 130 million unique TCR beta sequences from roughly 190 million T cells were reported. Of the roughly 400 genotyped donors, about 84% fell in the genetic ancestry cluster associated with self-reported Caucasian donors. In addition to the first cohort of about 650 subjects, a separate validation cohort of about 120 different subjects was used. An earlier analysis of roughly 600 of the donors used high-throughput TCR beta sequencing to judge whether each TCR beta V gene segment behaved as functional or pseudogenic. Rather than using new phenotypic data, the later analysis identified candidate immune exposures from TCR beta sequences and from how often those sequences occurred across donors. A later genetic analysis took genome-wide SNP genotypes for about three fifths of the roughly 700 donors and used that subset as a discovery cohort. Donor age, sex, ethnicity and CMV serostatus were collected together with the repertoire data. Across approximately 400 genotyped donors of the cohort, an average of roughly 250,000 unique TCR beta nucleotide sequences per donor were sequenced, and roughly a sixth of those sequences were non-productive. High-throughput TCR immunosequencing, statistical association of individual TCRs with disease status, and machine learning were combined to predict cytomegalovirus infection status. The study was designed to test whether signatures of past pathogen exposure could be identified by cataloging public T cell receptors. A later analysis re-analyzed previously published TCR beta repertoires from 550 to 700 donors and added high-resolution HLA genotyping to study TCR occurrence patterns. Using immunosequencing, the study profiled T cell repertoires from 500 to 800 subjects and related those repertoires to cytomegalovirus serostatus. The number of typed donors differed by locus: roughly 620-640 for A, B, C, DRB1 and DQB1; approximately 520 for DQA1; approximately 600 for DPA1; and approximately 450 for DPB1. A few DR-DQ haplotypes were treated as single units for association and clustering because of strong linkage in the cohort. HLA typing covered class I and class II loci at four-digit resolution. About 300 gigabases of sequencing data and 70 million to 100 million unique TCR sequences were included in an early release covering about 600 HLA-typed donors. All discovery cohort repertoires had been generated on a single sequencing platform. What the research found in general, with its limitations: Because the 87-base-pair reads could not distinguish some IMGT-functional V segments, including TRBV6-2 and TRBV6-3, those segments were excluded. A later analysis found that HLA-associated TCR beta chains were more clonally expanded and had lower generation probabilities than equally common non-associated chains. A later analysis found that most CMV-associated TCR beta chains appeared HLA-restricted, with HLA associations seemingly driven largely by CMV exposure. This cohort had only TCR beta chains sequenced, and the lack of alpha or paired-chain data limited which features could be detected. A total of fewer than 200 TCR beta chains were listed by the study as associated with cytomegalovirus. A later analysis associated 15,000 or so TCR beta sequences with specific HLA alleles at a false discovery rate of 0.05. Linkage disequilibrium might explain the correlated functional status among segregating V segments, but an unknown experimental factor could not be ruled out. When HLA alleles, especially DR and DQ, strongly co-occurred, TCR associations were difficult to assign to individual alleles. Because HLA typing was missing for some donors at each locus, association tests included only the typed subset. The earlier analysis of almost 600 of the donors excluded 15 to 20 rarely observed V segments, including chromosome 9 orphons, because counts were too low. In an earlier analysis of approximately 590 of the donors, most TCR beta V segments were observed in productive rearrangements about 87% or about 30% of the time, broadly matching IMGT annotations. According to the authors, the approach could potentially be generalized to other disease states and immunological phenotypes. According to a later analysis, parvovirus B19, influenza, CMV and Epstein-Barr virus appeared linked to several top co-occurrence clusters. In vitro tests confirmed that a few of the cytomegalovirus-associated TCR beta chains recognize cytomegalovirus antigens. V-gene and J-gene trimming of TCR beta chains was associated with a missense DCLRE1C variant in a later genetic analysis, and the association was replicated in an independent cohort. According to a later genetic analysis, donors in an Asian-associated ancestry cluster had fewer N-insertions in productive TCRs than the approximately 690-donor mean. A later analysis found that TCR association rates varied across HLA loci, with DRB1 alleles showing the most associated TCRs and HLA-C alleles the fewest. In both the original and validation cohorts, the classifier was reported to diagnose cytomegalovirus status with high specificity and sensitivity. Across donors, most TCR sequences were observed very rarely, whereas some public TCRs were present in many individuals. Sequencing depth was assumed to be roughly uniform across donors in the presence/absence analyses, though that assumption may not hold. A cluster of highly shared sequence variants was judged likely to represent a technical artifact of the sequencing pipeline. The only immune exposure information available for the cohort was CMV serostatus. A further reported finding was that TCR beta sequences accurately predicted the HLA-A and HLA-B alleles for most subjects in the first cohort.

The cohort comprised fewer than 750 healthy bone marrow donors. At the time of sampling, every cohort member was nominally healthy, though immune exposures that went unrecorded were likely present. The donor tested CMV seronegative and was one of the 352 seronegative cohort members. Every donor gave a peripheral blood sample, and the peripheral blood mononuclear cells from that sample were used for TCR beta sequencing. The Qiagen DNeasy Blood Extraction Kit was used to extract genomic DNA from the blood cell samples. The rearranged chain carries TRBV2 and TRBJ2-7; TRBD2 could be the D gene, as 6 bases match. The clonotype originates from a woman in her fifties or sixties in good health and CMV-seronegative. The sequencing sample was made of PBMCs. The nucleotides are TGTGCCAGCATTCTAGAAGGGACTCCCCCCGAGCAGTACTTC. Translated, this is CASILEGTPPEQYF.